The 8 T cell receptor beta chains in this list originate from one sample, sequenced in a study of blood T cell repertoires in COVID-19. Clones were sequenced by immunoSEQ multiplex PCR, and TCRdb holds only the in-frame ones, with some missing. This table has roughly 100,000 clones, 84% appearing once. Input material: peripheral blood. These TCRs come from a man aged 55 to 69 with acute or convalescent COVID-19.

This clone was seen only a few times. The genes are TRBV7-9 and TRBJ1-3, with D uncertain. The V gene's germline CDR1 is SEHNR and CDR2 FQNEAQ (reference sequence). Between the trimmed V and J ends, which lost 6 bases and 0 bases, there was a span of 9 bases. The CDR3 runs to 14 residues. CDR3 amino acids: CASSPRSSGNTIYF. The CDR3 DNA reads TGTGCCAGCAGTCCGAGGTCCTCTGGAAACACCATATATTTT.

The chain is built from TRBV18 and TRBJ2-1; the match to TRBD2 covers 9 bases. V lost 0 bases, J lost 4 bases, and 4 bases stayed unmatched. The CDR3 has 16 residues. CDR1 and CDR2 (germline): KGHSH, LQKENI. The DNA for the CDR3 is TGTGCCAGCTCACCACCGGGACTAGCAGCTTACAATGAGCAGTTCTTC. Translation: CASSPPGLAAYNEQFF.

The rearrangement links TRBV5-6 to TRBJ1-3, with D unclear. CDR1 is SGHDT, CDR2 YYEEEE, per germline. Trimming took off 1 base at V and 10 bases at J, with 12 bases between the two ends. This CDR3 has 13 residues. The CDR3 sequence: CASSLSSGLTIYF. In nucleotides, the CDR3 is TGTGCCAGCAGCTTGTCATCAGGATTAACCATATATTTT. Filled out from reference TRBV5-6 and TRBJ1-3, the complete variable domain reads DAGVTQSPTHLIKTRGQQVTLRCSPKSGHDTVSWYQQALGQGPQFIFQYYEEEERQRGNFPDRFSGHQFPNYSSELNVNALLLGDSALYLCASSLSSGLTIYFGEGSWLTVV.

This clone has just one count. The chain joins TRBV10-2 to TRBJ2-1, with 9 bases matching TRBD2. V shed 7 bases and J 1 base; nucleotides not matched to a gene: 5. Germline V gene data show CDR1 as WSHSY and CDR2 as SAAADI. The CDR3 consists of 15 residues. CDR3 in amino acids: CASTEREVSYNEQFF. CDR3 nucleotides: TGCGCCAGCACGGAGCGGGAGGTATCCTACAATGAGCAGTTCTTC.

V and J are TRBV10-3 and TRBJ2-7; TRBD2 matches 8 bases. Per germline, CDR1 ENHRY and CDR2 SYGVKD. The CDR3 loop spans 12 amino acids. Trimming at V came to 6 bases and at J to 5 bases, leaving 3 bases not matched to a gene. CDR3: CAIRSGSNEQYV. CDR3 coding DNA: TGTGCCATCAGAAGCGGGAGCAACGAGCAGTACGTC.

The CDR3 protein is CASSDRDQPQHF. CDR3 nucleotides: TGTGCCAGCTCAGACAGGGATCAGCCCCAGCATTTT. The chain has TRBV18 and TRBJ1-5, with 7 nucleotides matching TRBD1. There are 12 residues in the CDR3. CDR1 and CDR2 (germline): KGHSH, LQKENI. The ends lost 5 bases at V and 5 bases at J; junction bases unmatched: 0. Full variable domain (rest looked up from reference TRBV18 and TRBJ1-5): NAGVMQNPRHLVRRRGQEARLRCSPMKGHSHVYWYRQLPEEGLKFMVYLQKENIIDESGMPKERFSAEFPKEGPSILRIQQVVRGDSAAYFCASSDRDQPQHFGDGTRLSIL.

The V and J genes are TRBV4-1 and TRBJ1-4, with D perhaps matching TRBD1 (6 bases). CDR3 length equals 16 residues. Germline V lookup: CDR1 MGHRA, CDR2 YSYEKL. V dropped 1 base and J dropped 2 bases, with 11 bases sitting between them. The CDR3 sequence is CASSQARQATNEKLFF. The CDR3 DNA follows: TGCGCCAGCAGCCAAGCCCGACAGGCGACTAATGAAAAACTGTTTTTT.

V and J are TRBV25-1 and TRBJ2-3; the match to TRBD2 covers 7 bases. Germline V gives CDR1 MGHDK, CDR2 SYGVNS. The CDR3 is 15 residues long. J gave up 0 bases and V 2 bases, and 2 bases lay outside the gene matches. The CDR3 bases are TGTGCCAGCAGTGAAGGGGGGGTAAGCACAGATACGCAGTATTTT. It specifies CASSEGGVSTDTQYF.